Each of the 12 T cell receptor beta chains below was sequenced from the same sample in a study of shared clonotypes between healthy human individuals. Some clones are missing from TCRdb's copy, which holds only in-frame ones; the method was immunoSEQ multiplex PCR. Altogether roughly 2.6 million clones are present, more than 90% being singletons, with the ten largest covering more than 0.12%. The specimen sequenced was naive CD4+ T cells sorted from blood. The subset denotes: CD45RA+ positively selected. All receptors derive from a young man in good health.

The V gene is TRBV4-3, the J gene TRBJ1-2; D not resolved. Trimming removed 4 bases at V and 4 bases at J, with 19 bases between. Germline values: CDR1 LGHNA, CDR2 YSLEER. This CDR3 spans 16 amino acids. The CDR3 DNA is TGCGCCAGCAGCCCCGATGGCGCTGGGGAGGCCTATGGCTACACCTTC. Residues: CASSPDGAGEAYGYTF.

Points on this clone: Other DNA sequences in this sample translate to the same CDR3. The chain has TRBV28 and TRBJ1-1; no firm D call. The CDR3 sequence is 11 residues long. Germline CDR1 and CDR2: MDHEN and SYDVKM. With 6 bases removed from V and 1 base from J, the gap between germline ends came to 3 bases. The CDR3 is CASRENTEAFF. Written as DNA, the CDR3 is TGTGCCAGCAGAGAGAACACTGAAGCTTTCTTT.

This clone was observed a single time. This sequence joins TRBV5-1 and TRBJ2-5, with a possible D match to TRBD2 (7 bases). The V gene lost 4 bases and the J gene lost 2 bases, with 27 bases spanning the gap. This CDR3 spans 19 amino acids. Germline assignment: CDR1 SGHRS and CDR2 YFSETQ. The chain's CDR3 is CASSPGGGLAGASQETQYF. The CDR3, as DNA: TGCGCCAGCAGCCCTGGGGGGGGCCTGGCAGGCGCGTCACAAGAGACCCAGTACTTC.

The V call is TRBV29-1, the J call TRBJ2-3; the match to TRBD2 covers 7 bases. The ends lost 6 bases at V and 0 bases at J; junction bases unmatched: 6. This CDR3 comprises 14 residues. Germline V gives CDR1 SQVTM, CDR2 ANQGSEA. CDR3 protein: CSVATSASTDTQYF. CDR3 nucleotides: TGCAGCGTAGCAACTAGCGCCAGCACAGATACGCAGTATTTT.

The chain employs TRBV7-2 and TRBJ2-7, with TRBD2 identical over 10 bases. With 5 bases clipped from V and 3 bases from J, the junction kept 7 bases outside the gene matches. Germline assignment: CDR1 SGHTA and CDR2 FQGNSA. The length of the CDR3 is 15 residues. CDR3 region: CASSPTSGTFYEQYF. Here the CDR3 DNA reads TGTGCCAGCAGCCCCACTAGCGGGACCTTCTACGAGCAGTACTTC.

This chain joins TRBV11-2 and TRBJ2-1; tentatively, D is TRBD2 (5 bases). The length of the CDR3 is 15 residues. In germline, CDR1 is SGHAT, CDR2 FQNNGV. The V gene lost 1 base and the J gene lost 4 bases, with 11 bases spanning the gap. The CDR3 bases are TGTGCCAGCAGCTTAGTTACGGGAACTTACAATGAGCAGTTCTTC. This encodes CASSLVTGTYNEQFF.

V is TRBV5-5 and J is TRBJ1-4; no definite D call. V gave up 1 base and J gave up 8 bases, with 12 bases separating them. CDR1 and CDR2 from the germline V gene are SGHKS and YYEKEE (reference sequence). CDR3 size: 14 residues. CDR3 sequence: CASSLWPVEEKLFF. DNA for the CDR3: TGTGCCAGCAGCTTGTGGCCAGTTGAAGAAAAACTGTTTTTT.

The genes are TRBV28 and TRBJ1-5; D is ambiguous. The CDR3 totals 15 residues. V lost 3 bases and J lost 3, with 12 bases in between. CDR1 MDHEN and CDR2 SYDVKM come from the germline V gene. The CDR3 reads CASSLFGRDNQPQHF. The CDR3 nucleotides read TGTGCCAGCAGTTTGTTTGGCCGAGACAATCAGCCCCAGCATTTT.

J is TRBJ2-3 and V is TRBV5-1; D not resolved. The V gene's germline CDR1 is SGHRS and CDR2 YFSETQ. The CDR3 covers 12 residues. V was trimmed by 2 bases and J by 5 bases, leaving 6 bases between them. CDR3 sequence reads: CASSLTLDTQYF. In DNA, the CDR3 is TGCGCCAGCAGCTTAACGTTAGATACGCAGTATTTT.

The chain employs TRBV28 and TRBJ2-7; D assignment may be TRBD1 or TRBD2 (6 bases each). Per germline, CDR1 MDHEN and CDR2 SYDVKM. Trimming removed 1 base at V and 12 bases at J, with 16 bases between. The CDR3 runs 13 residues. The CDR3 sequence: CASSLYTGAAVYF. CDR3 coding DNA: TGTGCCAGCAGTTTATACACGGGGGCGGCGGTGTACTTC.

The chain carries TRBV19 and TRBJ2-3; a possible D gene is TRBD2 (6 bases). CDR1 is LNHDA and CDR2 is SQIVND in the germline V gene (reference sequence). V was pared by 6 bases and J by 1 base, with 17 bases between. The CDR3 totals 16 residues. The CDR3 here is CASSPSRGTGTDTQYF. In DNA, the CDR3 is TGTGCCAGTAGCCCATCCCGCGGGACTGGCACAGATACGCAGTATTTT.

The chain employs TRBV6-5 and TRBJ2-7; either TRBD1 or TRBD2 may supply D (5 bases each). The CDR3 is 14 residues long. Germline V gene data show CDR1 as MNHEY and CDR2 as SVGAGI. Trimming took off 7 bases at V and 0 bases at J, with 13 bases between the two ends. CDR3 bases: TGTGCCAGCAAAGGAATTGGGGGCTCCTACGAGCAGTACTTC. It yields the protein CASKGIGGSYEQYF.